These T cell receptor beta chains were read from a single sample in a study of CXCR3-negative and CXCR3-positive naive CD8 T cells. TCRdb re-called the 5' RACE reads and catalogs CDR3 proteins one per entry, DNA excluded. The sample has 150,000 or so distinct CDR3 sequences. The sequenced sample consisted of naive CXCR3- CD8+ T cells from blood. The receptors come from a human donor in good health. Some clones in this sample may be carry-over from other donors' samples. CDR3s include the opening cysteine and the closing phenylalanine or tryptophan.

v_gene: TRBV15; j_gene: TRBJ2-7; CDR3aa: CATGQGDQQYF
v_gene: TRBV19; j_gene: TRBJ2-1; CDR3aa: CASSADSRGEQFF
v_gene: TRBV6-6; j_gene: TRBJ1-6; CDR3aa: CASSYSKSDSPLHF
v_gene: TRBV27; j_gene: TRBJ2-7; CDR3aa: CASTVSYEQYF
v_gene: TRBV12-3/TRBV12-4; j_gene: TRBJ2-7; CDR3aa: CASSFTAYEQYF
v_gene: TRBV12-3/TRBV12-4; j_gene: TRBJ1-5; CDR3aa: CASSFGPPQHF
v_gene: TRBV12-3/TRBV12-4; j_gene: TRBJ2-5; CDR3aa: CASSFLAGKETQYF
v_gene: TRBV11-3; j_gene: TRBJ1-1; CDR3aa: CASSLALKGGEEAFF
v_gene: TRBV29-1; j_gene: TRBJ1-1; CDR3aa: CSVGGYTEAFF
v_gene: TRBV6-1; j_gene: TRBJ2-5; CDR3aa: CASSEGHIYRETQYF
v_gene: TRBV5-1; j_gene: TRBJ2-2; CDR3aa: CASSTPGLAHTGQLFF
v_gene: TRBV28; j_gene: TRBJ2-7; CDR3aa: CASSPRTPAYEQYF
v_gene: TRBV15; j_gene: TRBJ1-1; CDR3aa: CATSGGLNTEAFF
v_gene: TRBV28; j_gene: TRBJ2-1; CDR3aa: CASIDWAFNEQFF
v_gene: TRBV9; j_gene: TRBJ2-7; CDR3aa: CASSVAPRDTSYEQYF
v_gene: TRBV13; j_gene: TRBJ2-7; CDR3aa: CASSGATSRPYEQYF
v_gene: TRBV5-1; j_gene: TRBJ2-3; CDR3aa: CASSTRDTQYF
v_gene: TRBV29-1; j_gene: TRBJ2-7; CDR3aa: CSARAGDAEQYF
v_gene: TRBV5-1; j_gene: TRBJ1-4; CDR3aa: CASSFPDEKLFF
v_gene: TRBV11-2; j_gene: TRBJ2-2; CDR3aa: CASTNSGAYTGELFF
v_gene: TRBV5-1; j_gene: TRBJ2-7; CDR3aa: CASSPHSHSYEQYF
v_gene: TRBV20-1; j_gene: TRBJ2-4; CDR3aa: CSARDRVKVLAENIQYF
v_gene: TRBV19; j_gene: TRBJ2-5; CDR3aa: CATAGGARETQYF
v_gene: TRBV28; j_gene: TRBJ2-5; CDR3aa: CASSSSGTSSVWETQYF
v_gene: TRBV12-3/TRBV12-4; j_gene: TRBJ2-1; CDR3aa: CASSSTGQDEQFF
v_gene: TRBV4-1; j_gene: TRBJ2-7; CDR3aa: CASSQDAREGRPTYEQYF
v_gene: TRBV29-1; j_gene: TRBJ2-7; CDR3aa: CSVQAGTGVGYEQYF
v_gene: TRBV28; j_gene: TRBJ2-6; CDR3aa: CASSPWVGANVLTF
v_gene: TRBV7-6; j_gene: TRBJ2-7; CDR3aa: CASSLTPELAEPSYEQYF
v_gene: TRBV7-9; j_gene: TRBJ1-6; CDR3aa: CASSSWFQGVSNSPLHF
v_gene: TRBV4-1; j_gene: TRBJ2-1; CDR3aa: CASSQVDLAGGNEQFF
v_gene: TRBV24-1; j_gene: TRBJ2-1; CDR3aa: CATSDQGLDSYNEQFF
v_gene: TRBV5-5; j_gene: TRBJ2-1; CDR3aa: CASSLWTANNEQFF
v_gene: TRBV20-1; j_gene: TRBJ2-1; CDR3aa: CSARRLAGGGNRNEQFF
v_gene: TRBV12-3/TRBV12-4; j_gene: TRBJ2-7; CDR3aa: CASSFNRGSEQYF
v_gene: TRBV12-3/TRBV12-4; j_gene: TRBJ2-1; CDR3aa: CASSPSPGQGAYNEQFF
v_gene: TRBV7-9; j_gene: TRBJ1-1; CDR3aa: CASSPPLAGRPFF
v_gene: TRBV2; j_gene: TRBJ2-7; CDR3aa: CASSEGIGQNSYEQYF
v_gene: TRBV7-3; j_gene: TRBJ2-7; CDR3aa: CASSFGFGSSYEQYF
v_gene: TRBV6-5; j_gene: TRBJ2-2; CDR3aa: CASSYGAIGELFF